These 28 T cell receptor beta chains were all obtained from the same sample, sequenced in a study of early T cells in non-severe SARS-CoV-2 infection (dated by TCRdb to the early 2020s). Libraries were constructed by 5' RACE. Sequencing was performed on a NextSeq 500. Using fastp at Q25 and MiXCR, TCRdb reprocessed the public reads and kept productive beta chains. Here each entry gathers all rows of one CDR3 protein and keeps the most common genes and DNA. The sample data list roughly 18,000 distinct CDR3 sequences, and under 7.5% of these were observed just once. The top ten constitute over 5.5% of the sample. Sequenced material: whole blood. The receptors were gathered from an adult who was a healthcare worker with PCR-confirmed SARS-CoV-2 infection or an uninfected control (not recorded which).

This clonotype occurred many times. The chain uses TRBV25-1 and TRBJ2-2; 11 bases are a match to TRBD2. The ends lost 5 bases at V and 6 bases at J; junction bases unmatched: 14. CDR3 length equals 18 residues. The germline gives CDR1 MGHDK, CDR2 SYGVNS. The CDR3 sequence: CASSPRGTSGRRAGELFF. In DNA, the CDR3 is TGTGCCAGCAGTCCCAGGGGAACTAGCGGGAGAAGAGCCGGGGAGCTGTTTTTT.

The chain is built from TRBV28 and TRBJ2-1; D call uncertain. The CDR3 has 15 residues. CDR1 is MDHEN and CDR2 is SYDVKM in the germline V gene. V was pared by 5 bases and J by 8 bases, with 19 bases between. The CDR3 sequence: CASSPGRLPVHEQFF. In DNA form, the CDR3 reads TGTGCCAGCAGTCCCGGGCGTCTCCCGGTCCATGAGCAGTTCTTC.

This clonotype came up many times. CDR3 sequence: CASSLGGKRQETQYF. CDR3 DNA sequence: TGTGCCAGTAGTCTTGGAGGTAAACGGCAAGAGACCCAGTACTTC. The chain has TRBV19 and TRBJ2-5; perhaps TRBD2 as D (5 bases). The CDR3 loop spans 15 amino acids. Germline V gives CDR1 LNHDA, CDR2 SQIVND (reference sequence). Deletions cut 5 bases from V and 2 bases from J, with 15 bases between.

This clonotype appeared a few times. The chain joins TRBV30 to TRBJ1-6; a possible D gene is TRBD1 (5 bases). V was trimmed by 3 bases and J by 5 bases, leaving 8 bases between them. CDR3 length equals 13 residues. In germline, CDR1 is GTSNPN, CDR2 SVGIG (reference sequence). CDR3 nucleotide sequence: TGTGCCTGGAGAGCCAGGGATAATTCACCCCTCCACTTT. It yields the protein CAWRARDNSPLHF.

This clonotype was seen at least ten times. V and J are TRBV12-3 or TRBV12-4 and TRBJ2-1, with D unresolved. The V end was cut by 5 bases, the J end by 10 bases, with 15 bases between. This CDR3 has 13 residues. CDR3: CASSGEVRAEQFF. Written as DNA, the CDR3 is TGTGCCAGCAGTGGGGAAGTAAGAGCGGAGCAGTTCTTC.

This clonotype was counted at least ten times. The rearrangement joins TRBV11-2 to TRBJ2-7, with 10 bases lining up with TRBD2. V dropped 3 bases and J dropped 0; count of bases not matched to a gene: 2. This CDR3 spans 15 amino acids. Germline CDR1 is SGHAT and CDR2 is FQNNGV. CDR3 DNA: TGTGCCAGCAGCTTGGGGACTAGCGTCTCCTACGAGCAGTACTTC. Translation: CASSLGTSVSYEQYF.

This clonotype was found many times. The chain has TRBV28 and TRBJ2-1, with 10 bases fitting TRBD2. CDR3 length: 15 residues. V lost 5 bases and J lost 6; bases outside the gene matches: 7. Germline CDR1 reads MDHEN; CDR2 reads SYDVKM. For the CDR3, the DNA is TGTGCCAGCAGTAGGCAGCGGGAGGGCCTCAATGAGCAGTTCTTC. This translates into CASSRQREGLNEQFF.

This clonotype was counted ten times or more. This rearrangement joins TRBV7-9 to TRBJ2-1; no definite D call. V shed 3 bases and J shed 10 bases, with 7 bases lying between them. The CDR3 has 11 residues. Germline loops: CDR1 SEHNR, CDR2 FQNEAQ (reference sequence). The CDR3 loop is CASSFRPEQFF. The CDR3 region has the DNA TGTGCCAGCAGCTTTCGACCCGAGCAGTTCTTC.

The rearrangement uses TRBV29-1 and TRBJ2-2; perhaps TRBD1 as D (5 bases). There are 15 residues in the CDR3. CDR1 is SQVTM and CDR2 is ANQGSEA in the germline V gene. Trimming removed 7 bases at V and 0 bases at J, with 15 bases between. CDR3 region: CSGRTGTSNTGELFF. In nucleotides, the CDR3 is TGCAGCGGACGAACAGGTACATCGAACACCGGGGAGCTGTTTTTT.

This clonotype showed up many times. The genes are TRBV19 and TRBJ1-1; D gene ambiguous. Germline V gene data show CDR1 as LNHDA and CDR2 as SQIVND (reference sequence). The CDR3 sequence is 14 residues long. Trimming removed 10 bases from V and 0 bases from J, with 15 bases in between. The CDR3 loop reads CATKIGRVNTEAFF. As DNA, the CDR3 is TGTGCCACCAAGATTGGCCGGGTGAACACTGAAGCTTTCTTT.

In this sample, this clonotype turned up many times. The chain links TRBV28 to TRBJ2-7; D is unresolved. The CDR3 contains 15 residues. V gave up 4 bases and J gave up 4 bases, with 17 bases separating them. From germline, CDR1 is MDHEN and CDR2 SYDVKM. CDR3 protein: CASSWFSPRGYEQYF. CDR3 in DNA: TGTGCCAGCAGTTGGTTTTCCCCACGAGGATACGAGCAGTACTTC.

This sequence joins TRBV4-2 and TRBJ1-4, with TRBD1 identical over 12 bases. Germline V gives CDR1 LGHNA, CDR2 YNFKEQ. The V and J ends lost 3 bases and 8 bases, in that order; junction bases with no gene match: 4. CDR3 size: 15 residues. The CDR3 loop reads CASSHAGTGGEKLFF. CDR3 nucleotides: TGTGCCAGCAGCCATGCCGGGACAGGGGGCGAAAAACTGTTTTTT.

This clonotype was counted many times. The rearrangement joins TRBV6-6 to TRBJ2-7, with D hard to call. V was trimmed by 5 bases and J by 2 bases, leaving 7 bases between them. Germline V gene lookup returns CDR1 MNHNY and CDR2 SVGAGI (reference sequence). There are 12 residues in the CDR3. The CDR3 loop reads CASSSQAYEQYF. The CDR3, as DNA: TGTGCCAGCAGTAGCCAGGCCTACGAGCAGTACTTC.

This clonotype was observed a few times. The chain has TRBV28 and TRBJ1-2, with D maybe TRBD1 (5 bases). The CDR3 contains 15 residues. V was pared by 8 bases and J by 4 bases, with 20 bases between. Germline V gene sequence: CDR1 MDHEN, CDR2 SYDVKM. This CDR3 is CASGPAGRTSYGYTF. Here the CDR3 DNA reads TGTGCCAGCGGCCCAGCGGGGCGAACCTCCTATGGCTACACCTTC.

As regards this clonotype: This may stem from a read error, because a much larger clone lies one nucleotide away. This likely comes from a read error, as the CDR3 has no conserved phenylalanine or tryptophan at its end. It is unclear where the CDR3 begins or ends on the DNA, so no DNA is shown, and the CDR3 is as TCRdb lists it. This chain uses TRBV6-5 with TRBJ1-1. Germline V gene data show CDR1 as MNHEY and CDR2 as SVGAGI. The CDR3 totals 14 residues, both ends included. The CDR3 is CASRRDQMNTEVFS.

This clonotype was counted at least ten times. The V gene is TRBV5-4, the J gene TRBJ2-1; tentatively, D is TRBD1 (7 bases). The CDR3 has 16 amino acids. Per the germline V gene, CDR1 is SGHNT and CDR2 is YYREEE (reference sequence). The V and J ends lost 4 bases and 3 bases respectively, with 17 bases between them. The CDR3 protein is CASSPGGLGHYNEQFF. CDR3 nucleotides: TGTGCCAGCAGCCCAGGGGGGTTGGGCCACTACAATGAGCAGTTCTTC.

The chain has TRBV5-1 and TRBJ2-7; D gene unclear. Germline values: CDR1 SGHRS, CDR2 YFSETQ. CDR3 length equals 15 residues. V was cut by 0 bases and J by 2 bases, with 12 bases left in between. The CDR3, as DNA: TGCGCCAGCAGCTTGGATTTGATGCTTGCCTACGAGCAGTACTTC. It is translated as CASSLDLMLAYEQYF.

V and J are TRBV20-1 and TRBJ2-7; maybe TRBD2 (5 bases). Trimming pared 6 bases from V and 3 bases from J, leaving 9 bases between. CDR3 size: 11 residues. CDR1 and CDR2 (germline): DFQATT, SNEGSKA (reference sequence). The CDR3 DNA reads TGCAGTGCAACTAGAGTCTACGAGCAGTACTTC. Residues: CSATRVYEQYF.

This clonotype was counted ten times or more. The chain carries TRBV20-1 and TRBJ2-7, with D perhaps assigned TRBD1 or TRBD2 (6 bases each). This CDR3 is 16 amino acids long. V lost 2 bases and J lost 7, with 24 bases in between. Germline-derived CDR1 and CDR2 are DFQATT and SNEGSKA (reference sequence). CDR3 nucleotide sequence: TGCAGTGCTAGAAGTGAAGGGGGACTGGGAACTGAAGAGCAGTACTTC. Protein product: CSARSEGGLGTEEQYF.

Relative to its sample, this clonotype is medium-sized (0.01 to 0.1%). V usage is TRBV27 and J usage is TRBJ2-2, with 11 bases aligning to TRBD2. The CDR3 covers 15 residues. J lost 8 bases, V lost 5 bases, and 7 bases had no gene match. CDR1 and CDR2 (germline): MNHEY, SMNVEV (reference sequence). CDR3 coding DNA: TGTGCCAGCAGTGGACTAGCGGGTTTCCAAGGGGAGCTGTTTTTT. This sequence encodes CASSGLAGFQGELFF.

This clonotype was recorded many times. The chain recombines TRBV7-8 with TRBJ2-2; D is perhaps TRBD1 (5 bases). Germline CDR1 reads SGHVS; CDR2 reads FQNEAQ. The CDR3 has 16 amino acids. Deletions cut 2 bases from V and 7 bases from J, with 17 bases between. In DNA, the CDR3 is TGTGCCAGCAGCTTACCCCCAAGGGGTGGTTTCGGGGAGCTGTTTTTT. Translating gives CASSLPPRGGFGELFF.

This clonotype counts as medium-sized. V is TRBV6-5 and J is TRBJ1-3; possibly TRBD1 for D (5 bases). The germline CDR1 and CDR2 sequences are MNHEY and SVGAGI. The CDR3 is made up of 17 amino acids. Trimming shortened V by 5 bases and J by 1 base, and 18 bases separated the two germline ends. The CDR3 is CASSPLGPATSGNTIYF. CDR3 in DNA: TGTGCCAGCAGTCCCCTGGGGCCTGCTACTTCTGGAAACACCATATATTTT.

CDR3 amino acids: CASTNAGAGNEQFF. For the CDR3, the DNA is TGTGCCAGCACTAACGCGGGGGCTGGAAATGAGCAGTTCTTC. V usage is TRBV6-5 and J usage is TRBJ2-1; possible D gene TRBD2, 7 bases. V was clipped by 7 bases and J by 7 bases, with 17 bases between them. The CDR3 contains 14 residues. Germline CDR1 MNHEY, CDR2 SVGAGI.

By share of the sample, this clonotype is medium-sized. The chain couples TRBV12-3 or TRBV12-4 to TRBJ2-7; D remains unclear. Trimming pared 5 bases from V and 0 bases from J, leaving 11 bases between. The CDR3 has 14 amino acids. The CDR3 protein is CASSTYQSSYEQYF. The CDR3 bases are TGTGCCAGCAGTACATACCAGAGCTCCTACGAGCAGTACTTC.

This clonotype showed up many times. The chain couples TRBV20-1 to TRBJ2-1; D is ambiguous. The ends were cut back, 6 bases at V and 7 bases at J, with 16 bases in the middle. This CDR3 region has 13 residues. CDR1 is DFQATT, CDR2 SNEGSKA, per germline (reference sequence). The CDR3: CSAPTPLANEQFF. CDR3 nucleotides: TGCAGTGCGCCGACTCCACTTGCGAATGAGCAGTTCTTC.

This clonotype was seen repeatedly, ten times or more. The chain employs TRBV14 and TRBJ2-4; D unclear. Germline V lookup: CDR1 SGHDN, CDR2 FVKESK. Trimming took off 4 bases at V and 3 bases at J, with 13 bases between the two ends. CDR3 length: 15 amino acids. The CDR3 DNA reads TGTGCCAGCAGCCCATCCCGGACGCACAAAAACATTCAGTACTTC. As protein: CASSPSRTHKNIQYF.

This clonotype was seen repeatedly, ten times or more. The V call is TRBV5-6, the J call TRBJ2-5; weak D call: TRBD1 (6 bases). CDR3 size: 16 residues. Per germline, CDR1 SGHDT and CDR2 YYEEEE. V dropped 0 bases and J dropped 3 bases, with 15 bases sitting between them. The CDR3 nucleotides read TGTGCCAGCAGCTTGGGAACCGGGACAAAAAAAGAGACCCAGTACTTC. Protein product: CASSLGTGTKKETQYF.

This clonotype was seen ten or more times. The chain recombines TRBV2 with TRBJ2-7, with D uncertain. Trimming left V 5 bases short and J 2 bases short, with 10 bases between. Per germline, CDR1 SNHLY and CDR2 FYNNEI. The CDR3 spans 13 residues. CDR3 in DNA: TGTGCCAGCAGTATACAGCCGGCCTACGAGCAGTACTTC. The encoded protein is CASSIQPAYEQYF.